The T cell receptor beta chain under discussion was sequenced for a study of blood T cell repertoires in COVID-19. Study as a whole: Collection of acute and convalescent COVID-19 samples took place in the United States, Italy and Spain. Nucleic acid was either cDNA or gDNA, and it came from T cells, B-cell-depleted T cells, or PBMCs.

The J segment lost 5 bases and the V segment lost 4 bases, leaving 5 bases of the junction unmatched. In germline, CDR1 is SGHRS, CDR2 YFSETQ. The CDR3 consists of 16 residues. In the authors' methods: From reference gene primer amplification, estimates of nucleated cell counts were derived. Data came from immunoSEQ multiplex PCR; TCRdb stores just in-frame clones and leaves some out. V, J and clone size derive from that table, while D and trimming were established from the DNA sequence. The top ten clones hold 2% to 2.5% of a sample with some 40,000 clones, approximately 90% of them seen once. The genes are TRBV5-1 and TRBJ2-1, with 14 bases aligning to TRBD2. Sequenced: peripheral blood. This sequence originates from a middle-aged man with active COVID-19. In nucleotides, the CDR3 is TGCGCCAGCAGCCCTATGGGACTAGCGGGAGACAATGAGCAGTTCTTC. Translating gives CASSPMGLAGDNEQFF.